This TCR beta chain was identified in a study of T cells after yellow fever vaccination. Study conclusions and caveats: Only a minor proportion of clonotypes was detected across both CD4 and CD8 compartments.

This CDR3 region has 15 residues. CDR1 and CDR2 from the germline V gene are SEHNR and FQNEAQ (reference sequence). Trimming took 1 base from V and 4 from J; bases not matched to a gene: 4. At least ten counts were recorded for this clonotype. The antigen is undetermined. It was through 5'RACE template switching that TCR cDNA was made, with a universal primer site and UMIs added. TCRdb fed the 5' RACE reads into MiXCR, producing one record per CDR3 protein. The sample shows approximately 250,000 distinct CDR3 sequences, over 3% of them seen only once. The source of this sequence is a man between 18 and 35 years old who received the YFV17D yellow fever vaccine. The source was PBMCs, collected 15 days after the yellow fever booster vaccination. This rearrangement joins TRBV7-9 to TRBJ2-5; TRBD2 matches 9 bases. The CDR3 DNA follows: TGTGCCAGCAGCTTAGTGGGACTAGCTGGAGAGACCCAGTACTTC. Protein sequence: CASSLVGLAGETQYF.